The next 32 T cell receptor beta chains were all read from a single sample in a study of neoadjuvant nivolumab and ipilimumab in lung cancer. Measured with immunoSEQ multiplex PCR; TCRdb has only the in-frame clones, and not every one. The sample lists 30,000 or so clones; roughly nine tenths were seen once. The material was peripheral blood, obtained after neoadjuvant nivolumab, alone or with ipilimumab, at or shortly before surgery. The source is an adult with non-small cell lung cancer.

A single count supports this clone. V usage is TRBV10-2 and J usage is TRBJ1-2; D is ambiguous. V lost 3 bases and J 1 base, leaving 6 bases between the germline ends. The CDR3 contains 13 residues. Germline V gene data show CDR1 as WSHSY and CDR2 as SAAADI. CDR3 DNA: TGCGCCAGCAGTGATGGGATTAACTATGGCTACACCTTC. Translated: CASSDGINYGYTF.

The chain's CDR3 is CASSFVQGAYGYTF. CDR3 DNA sequence: TGTGCCAGCAGTTTTGTACAGGGGGCTTATGGCTACACCTTC. The chain recombines TRBV27 with TRBJ1-2, with 9 bases identical to TRBD1. With V trimmed by 3 bases and J by 5 bases, 4 bases remained unmatched. Per germline, CDR1 MNHEY and CDR2 SMNVEV (reference sequence). The CDR3 loop spans 14 amino acids.

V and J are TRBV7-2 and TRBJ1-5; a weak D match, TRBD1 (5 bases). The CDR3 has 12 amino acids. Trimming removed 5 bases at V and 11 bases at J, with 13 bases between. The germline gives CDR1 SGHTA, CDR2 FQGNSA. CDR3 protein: CASSPPGGAQHF. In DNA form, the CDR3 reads TGTGCCAGCAGCCCCCCGGGGGGGGCCCAGCATTTT.

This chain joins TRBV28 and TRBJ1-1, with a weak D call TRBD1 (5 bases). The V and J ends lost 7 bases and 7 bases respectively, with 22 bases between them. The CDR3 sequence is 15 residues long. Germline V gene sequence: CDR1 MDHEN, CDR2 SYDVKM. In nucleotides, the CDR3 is TGTGCCAGCATTTCTCCACCGACCGGGCAGGGTGAAGCTTTCTTT. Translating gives CASISPPTGQGEAFF. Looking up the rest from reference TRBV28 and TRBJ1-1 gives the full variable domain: DVKVTQSSRYLVKRTGEKVFLECVQDMDHENMFWYRQDPGLGLRLIYFSYDVKMKEKGDIPEGYSVSREKKERFSLILESASTNQTSMYLCASISPPTGQGEAFFGQGTRLTVV.

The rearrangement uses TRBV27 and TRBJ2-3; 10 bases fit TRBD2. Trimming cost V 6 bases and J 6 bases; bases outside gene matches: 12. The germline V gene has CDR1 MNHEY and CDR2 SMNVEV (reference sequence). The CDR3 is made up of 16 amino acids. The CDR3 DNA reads TGTGCCAGCAGAATACTACTAGCGGGAAGGGGGGATACGCAGTATTTT. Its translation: CASRILLAGRGDTQYF.

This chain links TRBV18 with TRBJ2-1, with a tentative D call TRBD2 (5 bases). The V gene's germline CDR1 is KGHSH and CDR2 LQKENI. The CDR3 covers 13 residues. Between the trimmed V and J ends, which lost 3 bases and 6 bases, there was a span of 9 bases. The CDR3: CASSPPEGNEQFF. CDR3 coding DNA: TGTGCCAGCTCACCCCCTGAGGGCAATGAGCAGTTCTTC.

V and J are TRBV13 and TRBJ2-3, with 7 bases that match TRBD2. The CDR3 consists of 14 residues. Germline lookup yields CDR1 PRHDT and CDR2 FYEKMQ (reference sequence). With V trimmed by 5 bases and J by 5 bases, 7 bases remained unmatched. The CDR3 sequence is CASSPRLAGDTQYF. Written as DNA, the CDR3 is TGTGCCAGCAGCCCCCGACTAGCAGGAGATACGCAGTATTTT.

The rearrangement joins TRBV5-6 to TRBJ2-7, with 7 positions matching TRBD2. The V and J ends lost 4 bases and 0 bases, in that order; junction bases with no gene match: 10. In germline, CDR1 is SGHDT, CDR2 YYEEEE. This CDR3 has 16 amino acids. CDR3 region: CASSDTQTSRSYEQYF. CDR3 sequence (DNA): TGTGCCAGCAGCGATACCCAGACTAGCCGCTCCTACGAGCAGTACTTC.

CDR3 in amino acids: CASSRTENIQYF. CDR3 DNA sequence: TGTGCCAGCAGCCGGACAGAAAACATTCAGTACTTC. The V gene is TRBV7-9, the J gene TRBJ2-4; D may be TRBD1 (6 bases). The germline gives CDR1 SEHNR, CDR2 FQNEAQ (reference sequence). V was pared by 5 bases and J by 5 bases, with 7 bases between. The CDR3 covers 12 residues.

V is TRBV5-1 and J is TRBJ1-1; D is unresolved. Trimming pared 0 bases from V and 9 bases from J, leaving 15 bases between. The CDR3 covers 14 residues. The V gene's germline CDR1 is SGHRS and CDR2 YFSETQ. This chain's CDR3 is CASSLDTRVGKAFF. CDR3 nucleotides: TGCGCCAGCAGCTTGGATACCCGAGTCGGGAAAGCTTTCTTT.

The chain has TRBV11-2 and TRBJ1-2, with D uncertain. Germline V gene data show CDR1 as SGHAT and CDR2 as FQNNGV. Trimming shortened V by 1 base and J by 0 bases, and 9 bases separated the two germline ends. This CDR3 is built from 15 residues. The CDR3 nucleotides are TGTGCCAGCAGCTTAGTTGGTGAAGCTAACTATGGCTACACCTTC. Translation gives CASSLVGEANYGYTF.

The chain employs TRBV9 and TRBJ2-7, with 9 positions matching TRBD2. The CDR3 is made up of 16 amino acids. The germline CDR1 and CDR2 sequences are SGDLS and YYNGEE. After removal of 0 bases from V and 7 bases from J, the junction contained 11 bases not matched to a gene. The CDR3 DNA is TGTGCCAGCAGCGTAGACCCAGCGGGAGGAGCTCGTGAGCAGTACTTC. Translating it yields CASSVDPAGGAREQYF.

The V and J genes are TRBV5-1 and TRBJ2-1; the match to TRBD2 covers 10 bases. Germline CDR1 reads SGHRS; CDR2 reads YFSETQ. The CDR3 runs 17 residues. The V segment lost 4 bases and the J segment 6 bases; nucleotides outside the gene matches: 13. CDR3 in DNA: TGCGCCAGCAGCCCGTTACTAGCGGGAAACCTAGGCAATGAGCAGTTCTTC. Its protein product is CASSPLLAGNLGNEQFF.

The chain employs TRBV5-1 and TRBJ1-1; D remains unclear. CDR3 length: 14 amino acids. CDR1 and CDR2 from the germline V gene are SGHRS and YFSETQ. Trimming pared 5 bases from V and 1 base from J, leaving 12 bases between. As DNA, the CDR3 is TGCGCCAGCAGGACCCTGGTTAGGAACACTGAAGCTTTCTTT. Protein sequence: CASRTLVRNTEAFF.

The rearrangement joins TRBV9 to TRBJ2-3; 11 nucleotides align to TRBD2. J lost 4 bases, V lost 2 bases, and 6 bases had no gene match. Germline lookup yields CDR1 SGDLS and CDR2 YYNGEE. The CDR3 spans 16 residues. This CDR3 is CASSVTSGMSADTQYF. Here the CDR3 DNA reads TGTGCCAGCAGCGTGACTAGCGGGATGTCAGCAGATACGCAGTATTTT.

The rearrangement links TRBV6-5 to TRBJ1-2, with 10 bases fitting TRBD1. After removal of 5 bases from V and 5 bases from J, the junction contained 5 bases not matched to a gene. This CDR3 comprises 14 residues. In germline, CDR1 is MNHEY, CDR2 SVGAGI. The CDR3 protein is CASSGQGDDYGYTF. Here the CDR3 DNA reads TGTGCCAGCAGTGGACAGGGGGATGATTATGGCTACACCTTC.

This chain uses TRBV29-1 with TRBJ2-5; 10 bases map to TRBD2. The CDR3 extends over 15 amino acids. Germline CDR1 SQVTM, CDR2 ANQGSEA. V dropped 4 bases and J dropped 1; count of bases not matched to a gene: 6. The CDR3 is CSVASGRGIQETQYF. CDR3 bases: TGCAGCGTTGCTAGCGGGAGAGGAATCCAAGAGACCCAGTACTTC. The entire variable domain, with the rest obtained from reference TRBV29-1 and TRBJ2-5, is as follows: SAVISQKPSRDICQRGTSLTIQCQVDSQVTMMFWYRQQPGQSLTLIATANQGSEATYESGFVIDKFPISRPNLTFSTLTVSNMSPEDSSIYLCSVASGRGIQETQYFGPGTRLLVL.

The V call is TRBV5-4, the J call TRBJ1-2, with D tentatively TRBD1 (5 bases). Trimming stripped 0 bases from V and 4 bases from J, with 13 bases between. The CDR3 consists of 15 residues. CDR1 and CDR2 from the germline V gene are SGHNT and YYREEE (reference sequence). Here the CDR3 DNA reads TGTGCCAGCAGCTTGGAGGGACGGGAAAGCTATGGCTACACCTTC. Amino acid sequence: CASSLEGRESYGYTF.

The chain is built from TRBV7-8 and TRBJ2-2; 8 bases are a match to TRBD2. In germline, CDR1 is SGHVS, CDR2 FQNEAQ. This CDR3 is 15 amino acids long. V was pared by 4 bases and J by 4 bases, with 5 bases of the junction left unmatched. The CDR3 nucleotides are TGTGCCAGCAGCTCAACGGGACTAGGCACCGGGGAGCTGTTTTTT. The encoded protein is CASSSTGLGTGELFF.

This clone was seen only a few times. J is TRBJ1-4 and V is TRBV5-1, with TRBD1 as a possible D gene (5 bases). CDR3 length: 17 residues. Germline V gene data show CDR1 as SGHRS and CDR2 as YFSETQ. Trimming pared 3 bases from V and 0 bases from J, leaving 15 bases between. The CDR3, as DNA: TGCGCCAGCAGCTGGGCACAATCGACAGCAACTAATGAAAAACTGTTTTTT. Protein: CASSWAQSTATNEKLFF. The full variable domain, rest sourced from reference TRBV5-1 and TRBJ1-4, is KAGVTQTPRYLIKTRGQQVTLSCSPISGHRSVSWYQQTPGQGLQFLFEYFSETQRNKGNFPGRFSGRQFSNSRSEMNVSTLELGDSALYLCASSWAQSTATNEKLFFGSGTQLSVL.

The CDR3 nucleotides read TGTGCCAGCAGTGTAATGAACGAGCAGTACTTC. It is translated as CASSVMNEQYF. This chain connects TRBV6-1 to TRBJ2-7; no clear D. The CDR3 runs to 11 residues. V was clipped by 4 bases and J by 5 bases, with 6 bases between them. CDR1 and CDR2 (germline): MNHNS, SASEGT.

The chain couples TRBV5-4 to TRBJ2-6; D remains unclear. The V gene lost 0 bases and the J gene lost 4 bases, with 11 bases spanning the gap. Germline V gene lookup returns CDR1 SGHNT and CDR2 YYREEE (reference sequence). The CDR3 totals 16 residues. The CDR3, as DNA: TGTGCCAGCAGCTTGGATGGGGTTTCGGGGGCCAACGTCCTGACTTTC. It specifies CASSLDGVSGANVLTF.

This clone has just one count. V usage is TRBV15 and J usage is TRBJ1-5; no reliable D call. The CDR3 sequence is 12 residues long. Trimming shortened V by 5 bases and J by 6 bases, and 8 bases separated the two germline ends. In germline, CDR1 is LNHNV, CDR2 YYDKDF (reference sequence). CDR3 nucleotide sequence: TGTGCCACCAGCGGCTACTCTCAGCCCCAGCATTTT. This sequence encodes CATSGYSQPQHF.

DNA for the CDR3: TGTGCCAGCAGCCCCCGGGGGGGGTACTCCAATGAGCAGTTCTTC. Protein sequence: CASSPRGGYSNEQFF. The rearrangement uses TRBV5-4 and TRBJ2-1, with 8 positions matching TRBD2. There are 15 residues in the CDR3. CDR1 SGHNT and CDR2 YYREEE come from the germline V gene (reference sequence). V lost 4 bases to trimming and J lost 6 bases; unmatched junction nucleotides: 9.

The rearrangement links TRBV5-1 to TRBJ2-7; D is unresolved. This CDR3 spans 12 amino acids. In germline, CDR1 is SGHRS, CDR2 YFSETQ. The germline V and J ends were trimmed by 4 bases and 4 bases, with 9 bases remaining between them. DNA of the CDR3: TGCGCCAGCAGCCTTAACACGTACGAGCAGTACTTC. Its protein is CASSLNTYEQYF.

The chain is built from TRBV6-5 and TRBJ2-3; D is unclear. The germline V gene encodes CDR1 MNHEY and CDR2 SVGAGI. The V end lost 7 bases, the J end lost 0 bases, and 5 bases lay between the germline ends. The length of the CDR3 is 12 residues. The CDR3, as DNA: TGTGCCAGCACCGGTAGCACAGATACGCAGTATTTT. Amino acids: CASTGSTDTQYF.

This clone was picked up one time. The CDR3 spells CASSSWTSGRAGETQYF. The CDR3 bases are TGCGCCAGCAGCTCATGGACTAGCGGGAGGGCAGGAGAGACCCAGTACTTC. V usage is TRBV5-1 and J usage is TRBJ2-5; TRBD2 matches at 15 bases. The V gene end was trimmed by 3 bases and the J gene end by 4 bases; junction bases not matched to a gene: 7. Germline V gene data show CDR1 as SGHRS and CDR2 as YFSETQ. This CDR3 spans 17 amino acids.

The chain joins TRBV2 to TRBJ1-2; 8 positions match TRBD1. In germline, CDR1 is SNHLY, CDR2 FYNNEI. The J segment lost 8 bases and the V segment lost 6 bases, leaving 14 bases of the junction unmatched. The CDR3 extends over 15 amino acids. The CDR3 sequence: CASRPGGLAKGGYTF. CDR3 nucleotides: TGTGCCAGCAGACCAGGGGGCCTGGCTAAGGGCGGCTACACCTTC.

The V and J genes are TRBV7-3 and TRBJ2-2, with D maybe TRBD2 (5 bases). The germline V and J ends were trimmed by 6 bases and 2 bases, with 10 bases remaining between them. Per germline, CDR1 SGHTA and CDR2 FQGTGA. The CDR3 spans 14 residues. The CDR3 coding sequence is TGTGCCAGCAGTCCCGGGATCAACACCGGGGAGCTGTTTTTT. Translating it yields CASSPGINTGELFF.

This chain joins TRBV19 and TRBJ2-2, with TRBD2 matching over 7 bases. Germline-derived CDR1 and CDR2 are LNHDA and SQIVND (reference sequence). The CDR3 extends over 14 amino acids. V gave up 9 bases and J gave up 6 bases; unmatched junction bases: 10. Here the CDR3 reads CASRPAGVAGELFF. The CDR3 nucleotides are TGTGCCAGCCGGCCCGCGGGAGTGGCCGGGGAGCTGTTTTTT.

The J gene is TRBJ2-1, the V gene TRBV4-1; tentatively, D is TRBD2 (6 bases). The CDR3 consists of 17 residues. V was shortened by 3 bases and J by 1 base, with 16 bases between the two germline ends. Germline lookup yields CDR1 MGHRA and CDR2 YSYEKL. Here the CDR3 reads CASSHPRLVRSYNEQFF. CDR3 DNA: TGCGCCAGCAGCCACCCTCGACTAGTGAGGTCCTACAATGAGCAGTTCTTC.

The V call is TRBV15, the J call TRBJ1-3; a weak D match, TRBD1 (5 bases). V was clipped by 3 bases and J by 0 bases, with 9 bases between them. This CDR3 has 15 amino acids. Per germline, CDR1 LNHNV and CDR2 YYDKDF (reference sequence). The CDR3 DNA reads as TGTGCCACCAGCAGGGGACGGAACTCTGGAAACACCATATATTTT. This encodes CATSRGRNSGNTIYF.